This TCR beta chain was identified in a study of shared clonotypes between healthy human individuals. The naive CD8 fraction comprised CD45RO-negative cells positively selected for CCR7 and excluded terminally differentiated effector memory CD45RA+ cells. The data were produced by immunoSEQ multiplex PCR, yet TCRdb's version contains in-frame clones alone and is incomplete. The data contain roughly 1,800,000 clones, approximately 94% of them singletons. The sample comprised naive CD8+ T cells sorted from blood. The receptor was derived from a man between 18 and 35 years old in good health.

For the CDR3, the DNA is TGTGCCAGCAGCTCCAATCACGGACAGTCTAACTATGGCTACACCTTC. Amino acids: CASSSNHGQSNYGYTF. The rearrangement uses TRBV7-9 and TRBJ1-2, with D possibly TRBD1 on 6 matching bases. Germline V gene lookup returns CDR1 SEHNR and CDR2 FQNEAQ (reference sequence). Trimming removed 4 bases at V and 0 bases at J, with 15 bases between. CDR3 size: 16 residues.